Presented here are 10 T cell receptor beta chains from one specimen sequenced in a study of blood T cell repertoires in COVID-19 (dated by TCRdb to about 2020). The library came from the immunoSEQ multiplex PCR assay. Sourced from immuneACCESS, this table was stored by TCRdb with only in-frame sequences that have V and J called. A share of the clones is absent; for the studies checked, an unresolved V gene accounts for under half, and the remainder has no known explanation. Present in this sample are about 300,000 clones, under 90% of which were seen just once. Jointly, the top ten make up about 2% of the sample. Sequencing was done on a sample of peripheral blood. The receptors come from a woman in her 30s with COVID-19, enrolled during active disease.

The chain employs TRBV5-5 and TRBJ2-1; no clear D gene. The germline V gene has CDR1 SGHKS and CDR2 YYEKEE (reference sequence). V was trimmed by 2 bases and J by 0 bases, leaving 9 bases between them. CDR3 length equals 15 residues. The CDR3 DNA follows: TGTGCCAGCAGCTTCGGCCACAGCTCCTACAATGAGCAGTTCTTC. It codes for CASSFGHSSYNEQFF.

CDR3 residues: CASSLPDLSYEQYF. CDR3 nucleotide sequence: TGTGCCAGCAGTCTCCCTGACTTGTCCTACGAGCAGTACTTC. The V gene is TRBV6-5, the J gene TRBJ2-7; D is unresolved. CDR1 MNHEY and CDR2 SVGAGI come from the germline V gene. V shed 5 bases and J shed 1 base, with 12 bases lying between them. This CDR3 contains 14 residues.

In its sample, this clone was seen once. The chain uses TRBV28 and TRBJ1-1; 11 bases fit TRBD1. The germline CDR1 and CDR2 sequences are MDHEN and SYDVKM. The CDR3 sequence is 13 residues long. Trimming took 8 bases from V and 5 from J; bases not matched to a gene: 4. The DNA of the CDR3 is TGTGCCAGCTCGGACAGGGGGCTTACTGAAGCTTTCTTT. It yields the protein CASSDRGLTEAFF.

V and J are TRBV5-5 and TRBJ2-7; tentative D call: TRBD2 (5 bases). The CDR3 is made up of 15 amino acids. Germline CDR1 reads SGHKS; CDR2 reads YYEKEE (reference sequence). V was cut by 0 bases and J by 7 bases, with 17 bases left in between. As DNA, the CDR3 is TGTGCCAGCAGCTTGGCCGGGAAAGCCACGTGGGAGCAGTACTTC. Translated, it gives CASSLAGKATWEQYF.

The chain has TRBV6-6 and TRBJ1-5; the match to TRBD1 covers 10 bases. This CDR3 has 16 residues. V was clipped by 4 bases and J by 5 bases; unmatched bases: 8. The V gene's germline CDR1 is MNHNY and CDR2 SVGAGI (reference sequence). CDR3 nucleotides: TGTGCCAGCAGTTTAGGGACAGGGGTTTCCCATCAGCCCCAGCATTTT. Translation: CASSLGTGVSHQPQHF.

The CDR3 here is CAISGGEFNTEAFF. As DNA, the CDR3 is TGTGCCATCAGTGGTGGGGAGTTCAACACTGAAGCTTTCTTT. This sequence joins TRBV10-3 and TRBJ1-1; D uncertain. CDR1 is ENHRY, CDR2 SYGVKD, per germline. The CDR3 runs to 14 residues. V was cut by 4 bases and J by 2 bases, with 11 bases left in between.

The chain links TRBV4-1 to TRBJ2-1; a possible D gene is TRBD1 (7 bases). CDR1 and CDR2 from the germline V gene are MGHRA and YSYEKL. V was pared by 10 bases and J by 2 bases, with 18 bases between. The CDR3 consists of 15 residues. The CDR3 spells CATGGRQGTYNEQFF. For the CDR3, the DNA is TGCGCCACCGGGGGCCGACAGGGAACCTACAATGAGCAGTTCTTC.

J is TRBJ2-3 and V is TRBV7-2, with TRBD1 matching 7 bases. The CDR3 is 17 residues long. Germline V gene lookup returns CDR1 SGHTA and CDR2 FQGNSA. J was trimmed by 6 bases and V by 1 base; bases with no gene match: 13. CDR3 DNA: TGTGCCAGCAGCTTAGGGTTAGGGGACAGCCCTCTGGATACGCAGTATTTT. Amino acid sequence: CASSLGLGDSPLDTQYF.

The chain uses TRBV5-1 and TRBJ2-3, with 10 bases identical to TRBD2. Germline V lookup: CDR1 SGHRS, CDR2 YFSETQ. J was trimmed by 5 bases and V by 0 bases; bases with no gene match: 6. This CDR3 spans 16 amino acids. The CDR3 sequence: CASSLALAGAGDTQYF. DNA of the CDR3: TGCGCCAGCAGCTTGGCTCTAGCGGGGGCGGGAGATACGCAGTATTTT.

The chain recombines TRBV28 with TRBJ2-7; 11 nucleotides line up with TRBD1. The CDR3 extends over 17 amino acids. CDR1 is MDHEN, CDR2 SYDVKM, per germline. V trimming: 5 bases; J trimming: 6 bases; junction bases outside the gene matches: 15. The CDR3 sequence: CASSPIPRDRGFGEQYF. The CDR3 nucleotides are TGTGCCAGCAGTCCCATTCCCCGGGACAGGGGGTTTGGCGAGCAGTACTTC.